The 7 T cell receptor beta chains reported below all come from one sample, sequenced in a study of cytomegalovirus exposure and HLA in healthy donors. The table came from immunoSEQ multiplex PCR; TCRdb's copy has only in-frame clones and leaves some out. The table records over 100,000 clones, roughly 90% of them present only once. Sequenced: PBMCs. Source of these receptors: a woman between 18 and 29 years old in good health and CMV-seropositive.

This chain joins TRBV7-2 and TRBJ1-5; 9 bases line up with TRBD1. CDR3 size: 14 residues. Germline trimming cut 3 bases from V and 6 bases from J; bases unmatched to any gene: 3. Germline V lookup: CDR1 SGHTA, CDR2 FQGNSA. For the CDR3, the DNA is TGTGCCAGCAGCTTTAGGACAGGGGTTCAGCCCCAGCATTTT. Amino acids: CASSFRTGVQPQHF. Full variable domain (missing parts from reference TRBV7-2 and TRBJ1-5): GAGVSQSPSNKVTEKGKDVELRCDPISGHTALYWYRQSLGQGLEFLIYFQGNSAPDKSGLPSDRFSAERTGGSVSTLTIQRTQQEDSAVYLCASSFRTGVQPQHFGDGTRLSIL.

The chain recombines TRBV6-4 with TRBJ2-7; 9 bases match TRBD1. This CDR3 is 15 amino acids long. From germline, CDR1 is MRHNA and CDR2 SNTAGT. Germline trimming cut 7 bases from V and 1 base from J; bases unmatched to any gene: 8. The chain's CDR3 is CASKGGDRASYEQYF. CDR3 DNA sequence: TGTGCCAGCAAAGGTGGGGACAGGGCTTCCTACGAGCAGTACTTC.

The genes are TRBV18 and TRBJ2-7, with a tentative D call TRBD1 (5 bases). This CDR3 is 13 amino acids long. V was trimmed by 2 bases and J by 3 bases, leaving 8 bases between them. The germline CDR1 and CDR2 sequences are KGHSH and LQKENI. This CDR3 reads CASSPGANYEQYF. The CDR3 nucleotides are TGTGCCAGCTCACCAGGGGCGAACTACGAGCAGTACTTC.

The rearrangement joins TRBV29-1 to TRBJ1-1; TRBD1 aligns across 12 bases. Germline CDR1 SQVTM, CDR2 ANQGSEA. V lost 6 bases to trimming and J lost 4 bases; unmatched junction nucleotides: 9. The length of the CDR3 is 15 residues. The CDR3 bases are TGCAGCGTCACCGGGACAGGGGGCGCCGGCACTGAAGCTTTCTTT. This translates into CSVTGTGGAGTEAFF.

This clone was observed a single time. The V and J genes are TRBV5-5 and TRBJ1-2; a weak D match, TRBD1 (6 bases). Germline CDR1 SGHKS, CDR2 YYEKEE (reference sequence). The CDR3 contains 13 residues. Trimming took 3 bases from V and 3 from J, leaving 9 bases between them. The CDR3 DNA reads TGTGCCAGCAGCTCGGACAGATACTATGGCTACACCTTC. Amino acids: CASSSDRYYGYTF.

The CDR3 protein is CASTKMGGSNQPQHF. The CDR3 region has the DNA TGTGCCAGTACCAAAATGGGGGGTAGCAATCAGCCCCAGCATTTT. This sequence joins TRBV19 and TRBJ1-5, with D possibly TRBD1 on 5 matching bases. V lost 7 bases and J lost 0, with 13 bases in between. The CDR3 is made up of 15 amino acids. CDR1 and CDR2 (germline): LNHDA, SQIVND (reference sequence).

The V call is TRBV27, the J call TRBJ1-1, with TRBD1 matching 9 bases. In germline, CDR1 is MNHEY, CDR2 SMNVEV (reference sequence). The V and J ends lost 6 bases and 2 bases, in that order; junction bases with no gene match: 4. The CDR3 extends over 14 amino acids. CDR3 protein: CASRITGGNTEAFF. CDR3 nucleotide sequence: TGTGCCAGCAGGATCACAGGGGGCAACACTGAAGCTTTCTTT.